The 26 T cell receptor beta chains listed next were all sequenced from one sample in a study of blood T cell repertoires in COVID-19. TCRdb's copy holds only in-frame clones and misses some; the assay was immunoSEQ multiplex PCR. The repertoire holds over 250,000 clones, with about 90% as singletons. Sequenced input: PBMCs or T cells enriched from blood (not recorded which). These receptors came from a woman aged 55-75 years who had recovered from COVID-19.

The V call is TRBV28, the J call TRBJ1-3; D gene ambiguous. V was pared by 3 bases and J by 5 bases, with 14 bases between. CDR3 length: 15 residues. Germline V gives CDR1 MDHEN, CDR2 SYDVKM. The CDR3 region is CASSFQDYRRNTIYF. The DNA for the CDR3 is TGTGCCAGCAGTTTCCAGGATTATCGTAGAAACACCATATATTTT. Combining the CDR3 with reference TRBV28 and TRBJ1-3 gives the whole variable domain DVKVTQSSRYLVKRTGEKVFLECVQDMDHENMFWYRQDPGLGLRLIYFSYDVKMKEKGDIPEGYSVSREKKERFSLILESASTNQTSMYLCASSFQDYRRNTIYFGEGSWLTVV.

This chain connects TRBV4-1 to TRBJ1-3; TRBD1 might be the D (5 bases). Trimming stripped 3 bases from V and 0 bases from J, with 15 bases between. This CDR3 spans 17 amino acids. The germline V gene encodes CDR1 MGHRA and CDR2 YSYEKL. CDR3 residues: CASSQTVTNPSGNTIYF. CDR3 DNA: TGCGCCAGCAGCCAGACAGTCACCAATCCCTCTGGAAACACCATATATTTT.

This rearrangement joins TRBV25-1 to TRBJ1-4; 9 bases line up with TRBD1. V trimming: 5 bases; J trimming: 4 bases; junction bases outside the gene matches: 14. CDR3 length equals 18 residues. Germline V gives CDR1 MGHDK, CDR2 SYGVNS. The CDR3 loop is CASSQTGGTVMVNEKLFF. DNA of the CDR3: TGTGCCAGCAGTCAGACAGGGGGAACGGTTATGGTTAATGAAAAACTGTTTTTT.

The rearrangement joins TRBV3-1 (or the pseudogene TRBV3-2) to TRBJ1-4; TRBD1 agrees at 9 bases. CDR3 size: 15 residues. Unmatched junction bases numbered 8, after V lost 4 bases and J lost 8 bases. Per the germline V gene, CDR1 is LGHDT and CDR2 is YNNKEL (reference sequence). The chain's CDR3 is CASSLLGQGSEKLFF. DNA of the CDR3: TGTGCCAGCAGCCTTCTGGGACAGGGAAGCGAAAAACTGTTTTTT.

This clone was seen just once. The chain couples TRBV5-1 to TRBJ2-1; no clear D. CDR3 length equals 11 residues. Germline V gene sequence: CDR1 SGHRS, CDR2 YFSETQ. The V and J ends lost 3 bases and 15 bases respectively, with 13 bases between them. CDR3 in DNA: TGCGCCAGCAGCTACTTAAGTAGCCTGTTCTTC. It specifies CASSYLSSLFF.

This chain's CDR3 is CASSQTSGGAGELFF. CDR3 DNA sequence: TGTGCCAGCAGCCAGACTAGCGGGGGGGCCGGGGAGCTGTTTTTT. The chain links TRBV5-4 to TRBJ2-2; 14 bases line up with TRBD2. Unmatched junction bases numbered 2, after V lost 4 bases and J lost 6 bases. In germline, CDR1 is SGHNT, CDR2 YYREEE (reference sequence). The CDR3 covers 15 residues.

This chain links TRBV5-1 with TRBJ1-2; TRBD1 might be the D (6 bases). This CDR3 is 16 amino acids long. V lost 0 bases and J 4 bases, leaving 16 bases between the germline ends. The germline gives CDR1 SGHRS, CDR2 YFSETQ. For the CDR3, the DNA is TGCGCCAGCAGCTTGGCCGAGGTACAGGGAGTCTATGGCTACACCTTC. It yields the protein CASSLAEVQGVYGYTF.

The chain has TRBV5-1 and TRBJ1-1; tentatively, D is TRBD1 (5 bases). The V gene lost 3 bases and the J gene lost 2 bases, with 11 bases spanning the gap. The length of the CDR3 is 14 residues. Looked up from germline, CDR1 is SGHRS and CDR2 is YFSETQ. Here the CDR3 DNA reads TGCGCCAGCAGCTCAGACAGAGCAAACACTGAAGCTTTCTTT. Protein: CASSSDRANTEAFF.

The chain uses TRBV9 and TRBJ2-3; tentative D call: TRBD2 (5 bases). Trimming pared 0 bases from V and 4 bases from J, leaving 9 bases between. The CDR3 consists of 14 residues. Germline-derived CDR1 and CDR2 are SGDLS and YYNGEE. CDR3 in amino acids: CASSVGGLPDTQYF. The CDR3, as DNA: TGTGCCAGCAGCGTAGGAGGACTTCCAGATACGCAGTATTTT.

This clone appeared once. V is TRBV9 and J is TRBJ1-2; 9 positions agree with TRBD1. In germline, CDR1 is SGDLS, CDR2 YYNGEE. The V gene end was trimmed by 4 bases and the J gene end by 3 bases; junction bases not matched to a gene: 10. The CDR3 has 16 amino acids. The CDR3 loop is CASSPTNRDRDYGYTF. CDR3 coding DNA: TGTGCCAGCAGCCCAACAAACCGGGACAGGGACTATGGCTACACCTTC.

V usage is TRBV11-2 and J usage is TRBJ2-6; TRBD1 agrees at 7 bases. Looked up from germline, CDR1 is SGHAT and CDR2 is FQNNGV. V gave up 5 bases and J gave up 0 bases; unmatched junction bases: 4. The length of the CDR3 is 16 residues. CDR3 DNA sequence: TGTGCCAGCAGCCCCGACAGGGCCTCTGGGGCCAACGTCCTGACTTTC. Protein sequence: CASSPDRASGANVLTF. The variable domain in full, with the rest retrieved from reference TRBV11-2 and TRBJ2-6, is EAGVAQSPRYKIIEKRQSVAFWCNPISGHATLYWYQQILGQGPKLLIQFQNNGVVDDSQLPKDRFSAERLKGVDSTLKIQPAKLEDSAVYLCASSPDRASGANVLTFGAGSRLTVL.

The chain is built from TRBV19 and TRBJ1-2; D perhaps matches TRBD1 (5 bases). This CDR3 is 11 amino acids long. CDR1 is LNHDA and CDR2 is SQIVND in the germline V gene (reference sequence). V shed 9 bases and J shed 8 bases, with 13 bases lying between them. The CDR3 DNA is TGTGCCAGCTCGCCAGGGTCAGGCTACACCTTC. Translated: CASSPGSGYTF.

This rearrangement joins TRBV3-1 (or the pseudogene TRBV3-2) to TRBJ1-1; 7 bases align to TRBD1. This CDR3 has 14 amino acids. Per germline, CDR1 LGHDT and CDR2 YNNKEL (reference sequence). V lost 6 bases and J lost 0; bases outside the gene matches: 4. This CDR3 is CASSPQGVNTEAFF. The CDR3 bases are TGTGCCAGCAGTCCTCAGGGGGTGAACACTGAAGCTTTCTTT.

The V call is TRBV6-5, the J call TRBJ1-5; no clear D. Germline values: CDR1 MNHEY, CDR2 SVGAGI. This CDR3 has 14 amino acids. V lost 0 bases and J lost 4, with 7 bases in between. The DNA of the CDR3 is TGTGCCAGCAGTTACTCGACCGGGAATCAGCCCCAGCATTTT. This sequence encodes CASSYSTGNQPQHF.

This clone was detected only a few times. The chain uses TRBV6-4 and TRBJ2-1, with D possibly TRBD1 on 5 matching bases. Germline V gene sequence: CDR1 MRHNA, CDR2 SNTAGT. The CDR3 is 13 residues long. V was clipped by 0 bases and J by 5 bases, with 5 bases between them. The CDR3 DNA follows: TGTGCCAGCAGTGACTCGGACAACAATGAGCAGTTCTTC. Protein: CASSDSDNNEQFF.

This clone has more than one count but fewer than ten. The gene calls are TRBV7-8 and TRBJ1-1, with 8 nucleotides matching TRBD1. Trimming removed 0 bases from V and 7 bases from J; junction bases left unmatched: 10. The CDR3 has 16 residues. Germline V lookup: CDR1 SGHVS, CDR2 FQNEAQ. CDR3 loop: CASSLASGTGVIEAFF. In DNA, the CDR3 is TGTGCCAGCAGCTTAGCGTCCGGGACAGGCGTTATTGAAGCTTTCTTT.

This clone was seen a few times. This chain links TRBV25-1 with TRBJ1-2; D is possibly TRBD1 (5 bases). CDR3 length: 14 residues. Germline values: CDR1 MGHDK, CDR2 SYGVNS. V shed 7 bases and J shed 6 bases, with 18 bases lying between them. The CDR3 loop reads CASNPARGLDGYTF. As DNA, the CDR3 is TGTGCCAGCAACCCCGCTAGGGGTCTCGATGGCTACACCTTC.

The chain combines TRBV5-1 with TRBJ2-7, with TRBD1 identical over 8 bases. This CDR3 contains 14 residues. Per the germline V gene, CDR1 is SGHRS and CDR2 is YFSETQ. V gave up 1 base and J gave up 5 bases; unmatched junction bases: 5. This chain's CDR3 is CASSLLQGGHEQYF. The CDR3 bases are TGCGCCAGCAGCTTGTTACAGGGGGGACACGAGCAGTACTTC. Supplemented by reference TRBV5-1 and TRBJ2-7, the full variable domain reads KAGVTQTPRYLIKTRGQQVTLSCSPISGHRSVSWYQQTPGQGLQFLFEYFSETQRNKGNFPGRFSGRQFSNSRSEMNVSTLELGDSALYLCASSLLQGGHEQYFGPGTRLTVT.

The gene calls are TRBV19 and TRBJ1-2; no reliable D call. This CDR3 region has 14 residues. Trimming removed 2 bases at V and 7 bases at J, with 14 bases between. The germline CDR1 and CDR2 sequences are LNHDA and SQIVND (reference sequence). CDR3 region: CASSIQPTSRGYTF. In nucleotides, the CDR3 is TGTGCCAGTAGTATACAGCCAACTAGTCGTGGCTACACCTTC.

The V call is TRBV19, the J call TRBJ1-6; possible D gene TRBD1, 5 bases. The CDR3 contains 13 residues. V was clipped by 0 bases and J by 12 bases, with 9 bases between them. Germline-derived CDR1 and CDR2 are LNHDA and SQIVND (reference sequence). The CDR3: CASSIDRVGPLHF. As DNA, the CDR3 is TGTGCCAGTAGTATAGACAGGGTTGGACCCCTCCACTTT.

The CDR3 DNA is TGTGCCAGCAGACGGGAGGGGGATACGCAGTATTTT. Amino acid sequence: CASRREGDTQYF. J is TRBJ2-3 and V is TRBV2, with 8 bases identical to TRBD2. The germline gives CDR1 SNHLY, CDR2 FYNNEI. The ends lost 6 bases at V and 6 bases at J; junction bases unmatched: 2. The CDR3 contains 12 residues.

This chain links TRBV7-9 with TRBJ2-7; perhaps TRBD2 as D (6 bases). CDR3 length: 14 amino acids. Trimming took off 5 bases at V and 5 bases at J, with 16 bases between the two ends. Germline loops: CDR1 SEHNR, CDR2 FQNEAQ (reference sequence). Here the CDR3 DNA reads TGTGCCAGCAGCCAAACCTCTAGCGCCGACGAGCAGTACTTC. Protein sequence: CASSQTSSADEQYF.

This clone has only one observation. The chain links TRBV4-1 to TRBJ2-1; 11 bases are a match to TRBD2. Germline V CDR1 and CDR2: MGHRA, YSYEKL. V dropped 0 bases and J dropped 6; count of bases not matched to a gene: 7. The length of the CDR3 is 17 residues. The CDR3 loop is CASSQDPGTSGLNEQFF. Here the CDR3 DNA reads TGCGCCAGCAGCCAAGATCCAGGGACTAGCGGTCTCAATGAGCAGTTCTTC.

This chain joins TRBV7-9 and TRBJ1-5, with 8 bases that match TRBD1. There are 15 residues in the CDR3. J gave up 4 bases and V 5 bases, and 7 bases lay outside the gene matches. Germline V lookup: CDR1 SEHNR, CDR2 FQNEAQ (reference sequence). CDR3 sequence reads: CASSNTGGGNQPQHF. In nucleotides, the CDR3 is TGTGCCAGCAGCAATACAGGGGGAGGTAATCAGCCCCAGCATTTT.

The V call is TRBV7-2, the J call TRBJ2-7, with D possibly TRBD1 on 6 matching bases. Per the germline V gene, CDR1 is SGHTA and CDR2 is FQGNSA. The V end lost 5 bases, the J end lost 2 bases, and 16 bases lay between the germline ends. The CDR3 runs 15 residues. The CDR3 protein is CASSGRTETPYEQYF. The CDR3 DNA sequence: TGTGCCAGCAGCGGACGGACAGAAACCCCCTACGAGCAGTACTTC.

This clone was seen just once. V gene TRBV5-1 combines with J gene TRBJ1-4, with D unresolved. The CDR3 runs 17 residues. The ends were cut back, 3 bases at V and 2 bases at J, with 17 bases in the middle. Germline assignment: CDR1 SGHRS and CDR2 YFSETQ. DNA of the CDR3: TGCGCCAGCAGCTCTAGCCACCTAGAGAGGACTAATGAAAAACTGTTTTTT. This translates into CASSSSHLERTNEKLFF.